Sequencing of this T cell receptor (beta chain) was carried out in a study of cytomegalovirus exposure and HLA in healthy donors. Comments on this clone: Its antigen is currently unknown.

Study outcomes and limitations: Researchers had no immune exposure information except CMV serostatus available. Association of 16,951 TCR beta sequences with HLA alleles was found at 0.05 false discovery rate in a later analysis.

PCR employed 60 Vbeta and 13 Jbeta primers. Profiling relied on immunoSEQ multiplex PCR, and the TCRdb table lists in-frame clones only, not all of them. This table holds approximately 120,000 clones, around 73% found once. V lost 4 bases, J lost 2 bases, and 2 bases stayed unmatched. Germline V CDR1 and CDR2: SGHTA, FQGTGA. This CDR3 is 14 amino acids long. The TCR was taken from a man aged 35 to 55 in good health and CMV-seronegative. Material for sequencing was PBMCs. The genes are TRBV7-3 and TRBJ2-3, with TRBD2 identical over 8 bases. CDR3 sequence reads: CASSSGLDTDTQYF. The CDR3 coding sequence is TGTGCCAGCAGCTCGGGACTAGACACAGATACGCAGTATTTT.